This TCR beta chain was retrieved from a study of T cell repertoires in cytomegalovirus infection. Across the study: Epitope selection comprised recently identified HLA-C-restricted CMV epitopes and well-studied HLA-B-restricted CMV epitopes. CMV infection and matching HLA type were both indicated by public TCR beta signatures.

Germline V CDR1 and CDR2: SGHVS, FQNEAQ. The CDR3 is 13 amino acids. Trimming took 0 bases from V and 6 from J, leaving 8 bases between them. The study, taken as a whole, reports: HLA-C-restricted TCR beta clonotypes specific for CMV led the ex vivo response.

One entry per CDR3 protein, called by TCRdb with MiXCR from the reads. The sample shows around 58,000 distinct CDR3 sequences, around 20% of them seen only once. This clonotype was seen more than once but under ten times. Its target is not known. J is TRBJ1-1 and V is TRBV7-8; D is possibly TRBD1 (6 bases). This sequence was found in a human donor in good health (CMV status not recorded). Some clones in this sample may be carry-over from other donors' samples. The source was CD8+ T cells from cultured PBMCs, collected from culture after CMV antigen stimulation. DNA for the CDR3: TGTGCCAGCAGCTTAGCGAGGACAGCTGAAGCTTTCTTT. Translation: CASSLARTAEAFF.